The clone carrying this T cell receptor (beta chain) was seen more than once but under ten times. Its antigen remains unknown. The method was immunoSEQ multiplex PCR; TCRdb's version includes in-frame clones alone and lacks a portion of them. The sample lists 84,000 or so clones; over 75% were seen once. This sample is drawn from a study of a mutant IDH1 vaccine in newly diagnosed glioma. Study in general: Vaccine dosing followed radiotherapy by 4-6 weeks, or accompanied temozolomide cycles. Patients were pretreated with radiotherapy, temozolomide, or both, mostly both.

There are 12 residues in the CDR3. Germline loops: CDR1 LGHNA, CDR2 YSLEER. V lost 0 bases and J 11 bases, leaving 10 bases between the germline ends. Described time point: week 47, end of study. The investigators gave 300 ug of mutant IDH1 20-mer peptide in each vaccine dose, together with topical imiquimod. The V call is TRBV4-3, the J call TRBJ1-1; D remains ambiguous. This receptor was obtained from a man aged 40-55 years with glioma. The sequencing used PBMCs, collected from a glioma patient whose treatment included an IDH1 peptide vaccine. The DNA of the CDR3 is TGCGCCAGCAGCCAAGACTCGGGAACGGCTTTCTTT. Translating it yields CASSQDSGTAFF.